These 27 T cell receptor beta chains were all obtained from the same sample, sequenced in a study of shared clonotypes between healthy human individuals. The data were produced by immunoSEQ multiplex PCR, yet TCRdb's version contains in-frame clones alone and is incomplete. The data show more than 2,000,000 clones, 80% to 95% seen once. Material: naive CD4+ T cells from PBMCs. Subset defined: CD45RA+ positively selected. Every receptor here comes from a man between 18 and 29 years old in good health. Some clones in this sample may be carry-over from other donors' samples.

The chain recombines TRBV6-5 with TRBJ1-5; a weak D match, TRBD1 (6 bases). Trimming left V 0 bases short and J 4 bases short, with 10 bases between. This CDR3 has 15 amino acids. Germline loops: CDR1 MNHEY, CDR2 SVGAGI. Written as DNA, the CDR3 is TGTGCCAGCAGTTACTCCCAACAGGGTAATCAGCCCCAGCATTTT. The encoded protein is CASSYSQQGNQPQHF.

The CDR3: CASSIVAGSYEQYF. The CDR3 coding sequence is TGTGCCAGTAGTATAGTAGCGGGCTCCTACGAGCAGTACTTC. The gene calls are TRBV19 and TRBJ2-7; TRBD2 matches at 7 bases. V trimming: 1 base; J trimming: 0 bases; junction bases outside the gene matches: 0. The CDR3 contains 14 residues. Per the germline V gene, CDR1 is LNHDA and CDR2 is SQIVND (reference sequence).

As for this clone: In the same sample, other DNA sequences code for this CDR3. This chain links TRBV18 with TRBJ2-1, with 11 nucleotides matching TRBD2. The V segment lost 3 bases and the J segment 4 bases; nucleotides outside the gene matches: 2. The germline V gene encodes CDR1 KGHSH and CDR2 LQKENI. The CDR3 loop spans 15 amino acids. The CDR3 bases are TGTGCCAGCTCACCGTTAGCGGGAGGGTACAATGAGCAGTTCTTC. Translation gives CASSPLAGGYNEQFF.

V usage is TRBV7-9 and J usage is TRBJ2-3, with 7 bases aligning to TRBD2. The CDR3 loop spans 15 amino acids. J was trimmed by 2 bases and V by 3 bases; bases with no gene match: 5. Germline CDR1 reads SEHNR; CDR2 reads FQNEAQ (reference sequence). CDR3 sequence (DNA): TGTGCCAGCAGCTTCAGGGCGGGGGACACAGATACGCAGTATTTT. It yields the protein CASSFRAGDTDTQYF.

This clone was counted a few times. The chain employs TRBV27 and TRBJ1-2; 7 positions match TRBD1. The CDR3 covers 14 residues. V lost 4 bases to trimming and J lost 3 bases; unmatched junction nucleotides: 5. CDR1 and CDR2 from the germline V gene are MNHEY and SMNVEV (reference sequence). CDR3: CASSYGTDYYGYTF. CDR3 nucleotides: TGTGCCAGCAGTTACGGGACAGACTACTATGGCTACACCTTC.

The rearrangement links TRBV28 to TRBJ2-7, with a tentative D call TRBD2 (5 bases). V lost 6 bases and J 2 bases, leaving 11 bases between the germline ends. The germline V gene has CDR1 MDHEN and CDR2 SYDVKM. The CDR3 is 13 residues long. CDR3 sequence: CASSSRDPYEQYF. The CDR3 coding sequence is TGTGCCAGCAGCTCCCGGGATCCCTACGAGCAGTACTTC.

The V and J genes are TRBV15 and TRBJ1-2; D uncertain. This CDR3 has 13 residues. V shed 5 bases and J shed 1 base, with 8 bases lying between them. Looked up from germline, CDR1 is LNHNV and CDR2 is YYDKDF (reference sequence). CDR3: CATSSGFNYGYTF. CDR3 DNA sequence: TGTGCCACCAGCTCGGGGTTTAACTATGGCTACACCTTC.

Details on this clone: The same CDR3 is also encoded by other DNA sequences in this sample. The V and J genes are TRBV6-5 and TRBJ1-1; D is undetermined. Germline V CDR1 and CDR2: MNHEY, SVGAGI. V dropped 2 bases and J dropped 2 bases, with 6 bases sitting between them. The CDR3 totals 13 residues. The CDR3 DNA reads TGTGCCAGCAGTTACCGGGGAAACACTGAAGCTTTCTTT. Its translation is CASSYRGNTEAFF.

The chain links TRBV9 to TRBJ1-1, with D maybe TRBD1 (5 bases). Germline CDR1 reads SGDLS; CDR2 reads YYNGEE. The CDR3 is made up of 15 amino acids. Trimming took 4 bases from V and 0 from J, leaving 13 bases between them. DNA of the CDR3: TGTGCCAGCAGCTCCATTACCAGGGTGAACACTGAAGCTTTCTTT. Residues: CASSSITRVNTEAFF.

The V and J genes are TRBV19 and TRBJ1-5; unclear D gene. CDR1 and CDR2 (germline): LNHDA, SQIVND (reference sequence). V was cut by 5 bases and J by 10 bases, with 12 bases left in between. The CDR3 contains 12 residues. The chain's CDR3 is CASSSYPGPQHF. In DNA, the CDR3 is TGTGCCAGTAGTTCATACCCGGGCCCCCAGCATTTT. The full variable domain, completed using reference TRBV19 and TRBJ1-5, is DGGITQSPKYLFRKEGQNVTLSCEQNLNHDAMYWYRQDPGQGLRLIYYSQIVNDFQKGDIAEGYSVSREKKESFPLTVTSAQKNPTAFYLCASSSYPGPQHFGDGTRLSIL.

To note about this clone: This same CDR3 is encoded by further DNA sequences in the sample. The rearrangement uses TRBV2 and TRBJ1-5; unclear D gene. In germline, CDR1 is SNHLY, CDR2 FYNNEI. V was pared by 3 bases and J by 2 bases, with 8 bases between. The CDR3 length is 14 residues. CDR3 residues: CASSDRVGNQPQHF. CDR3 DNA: TGTGCCAGCAGTGATAGGGTTGGCAATCAGCCCCAGCATTTT. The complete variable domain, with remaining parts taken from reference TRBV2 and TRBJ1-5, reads EPEVTQTPSHQVTQMGQEVILRCVPISNHLYFYWYRQILGQKVEFLVSFYNNEISEKSEIFDDQFSVERPDGSNFTLKIRSTKLEDSAMYFCASSDRVGNQPQHFGDGTRLSIL.

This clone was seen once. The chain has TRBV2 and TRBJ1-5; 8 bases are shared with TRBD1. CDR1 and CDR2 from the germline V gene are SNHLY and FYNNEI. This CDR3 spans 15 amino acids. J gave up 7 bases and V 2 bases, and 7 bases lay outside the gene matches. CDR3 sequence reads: CASSESYRGVQPQHF. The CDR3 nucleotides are TGTGCCAGCAGTGAAAGCTACAGGGGGGTGCAGCCCCAGCATTTT.

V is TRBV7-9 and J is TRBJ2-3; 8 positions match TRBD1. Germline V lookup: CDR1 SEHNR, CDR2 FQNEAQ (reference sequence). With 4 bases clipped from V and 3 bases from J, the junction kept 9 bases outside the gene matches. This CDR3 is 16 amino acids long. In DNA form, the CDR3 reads TGTGCCAGCAGCTACCCCAGGGGGCGTCGGACAGATACGCAGTATTTT. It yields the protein CASSYPRGRRTDTQYF.

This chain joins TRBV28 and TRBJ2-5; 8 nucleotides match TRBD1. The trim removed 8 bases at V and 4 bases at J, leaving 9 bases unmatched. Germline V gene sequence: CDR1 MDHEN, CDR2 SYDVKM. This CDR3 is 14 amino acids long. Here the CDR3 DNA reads TGTGCCAGCGACCCAGCAGGGGGCATAGAGACCCAGTACTTC. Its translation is CASDPAGGIETQYF.

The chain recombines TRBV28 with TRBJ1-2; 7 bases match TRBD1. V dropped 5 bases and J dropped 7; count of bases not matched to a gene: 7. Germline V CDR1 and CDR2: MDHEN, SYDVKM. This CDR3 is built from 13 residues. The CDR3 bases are TGTGCCAGCAGTAGTCAACAGGGGCTTGGCTACACCTTC. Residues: CASSSQQGLGYTF.

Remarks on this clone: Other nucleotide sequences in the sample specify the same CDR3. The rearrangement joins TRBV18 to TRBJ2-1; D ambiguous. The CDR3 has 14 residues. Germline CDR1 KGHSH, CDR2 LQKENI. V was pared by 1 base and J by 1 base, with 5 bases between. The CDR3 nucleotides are TGTGCCAGCTCACCACGGGGATCCTACAATGAGCAGTTCTTC. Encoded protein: CASSPRGSYNEQFF.

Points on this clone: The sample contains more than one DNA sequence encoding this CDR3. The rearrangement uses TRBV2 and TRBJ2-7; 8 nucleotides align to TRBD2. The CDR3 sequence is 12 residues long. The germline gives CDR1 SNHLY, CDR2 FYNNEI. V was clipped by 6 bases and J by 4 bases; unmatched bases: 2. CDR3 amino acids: CASRLAGYEQYF. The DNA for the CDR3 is TGTGCCAGCAGATTAGCGGGGTACGAGCAGTACTTC. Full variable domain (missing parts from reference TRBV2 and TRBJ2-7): EPEVTQTPSHQVTQMGQEVILRCVPISNHLYFYWYRQILGQKVEFLVSFYNNEISEKSEIFDDQFSVERPDGSNFTLKIRSTKLEDSAMYFCASRLAGYEQYFGPGTRLTVT.

CDR3: CASSRDRDYEQFF. The CDR3 DNA reads TGCGCCAGCAGTCGTGACAGGGACTATGAGCAGTTCTTC. The chain carries TRBV10-2 and TRBJ2-1; D is perhaps TRBD1 (7 bases). The germline gives CDR1 WSHSY, CDR2 SAAADI. The CDR3 totals 13 residues. V lost 5 bases to trimming and J lost 8 bases, with 13 bases between them.

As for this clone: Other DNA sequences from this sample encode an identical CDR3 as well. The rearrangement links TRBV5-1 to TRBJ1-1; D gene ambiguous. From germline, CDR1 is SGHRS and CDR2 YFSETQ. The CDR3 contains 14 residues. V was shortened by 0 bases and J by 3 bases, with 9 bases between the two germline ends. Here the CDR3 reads CASSLGPTDTEAFF. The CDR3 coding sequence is TGCGCCAGCAGCTTGGGCCCGACGGACACTGAAGCTTTCTTT.

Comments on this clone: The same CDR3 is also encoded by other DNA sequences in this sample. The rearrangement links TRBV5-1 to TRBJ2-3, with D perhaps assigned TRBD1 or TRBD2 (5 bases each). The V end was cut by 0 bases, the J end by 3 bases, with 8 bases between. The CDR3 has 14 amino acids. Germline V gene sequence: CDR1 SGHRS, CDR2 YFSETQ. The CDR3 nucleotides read TGCGCCAGCAGCTTGGCCGAGGGGACAGATACGCAGTATTTT. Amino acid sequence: CASSLAEGTDTQYF.

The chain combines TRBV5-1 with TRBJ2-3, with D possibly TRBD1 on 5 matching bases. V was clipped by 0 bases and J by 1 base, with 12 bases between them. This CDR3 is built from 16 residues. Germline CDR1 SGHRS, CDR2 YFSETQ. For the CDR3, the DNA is TGCGCCAGCAGCTTGGGTAATGGCAGGGGCACAGATACGCAGTATTTT. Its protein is CASSLGNGRGTDTQYF.

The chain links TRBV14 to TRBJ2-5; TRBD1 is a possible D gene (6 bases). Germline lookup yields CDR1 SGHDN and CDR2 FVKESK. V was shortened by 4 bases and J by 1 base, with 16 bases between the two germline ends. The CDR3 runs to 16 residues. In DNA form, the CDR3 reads TGTGCCAGCAGCCGCAACTACAGGGTTGGCCAAGAGACCCAGTACTTC. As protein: CASSRNYRVGQETQYF.

The CDR3 DNA sequence: TGTGCCAGCAGCTTAGCCCCAAGACTAGCGGGAGTTGAGACCCAGTACTTC. Amino acids: CASSLAPRLAGVETQYF. The rearrangement joins TRBV7-2 to TRBJ2-5; TRBD2 matches at 12 bases. The junction had 7 bases not matched to a gene; V was cut back by 0 bases and J by 5 bases. This CDR3 is built from 17 residues. The germline V gene encodes CDR1 SGHTA and CDR2 FQGNSA. The variable domain in full, with the rest retrieved from reference TRBV7-2 and TRBJ2-5, is GAGVSQSPSNKVTEKGKDVELRCDPISGHTALYWYRQSLGQGLEFLIYFQGNSAPDKSGLPSDRFSAERTGGSVSTLTIQRTQQEDSAVYLCASSLAPRLAGVETQYFGPGTRLLVL.

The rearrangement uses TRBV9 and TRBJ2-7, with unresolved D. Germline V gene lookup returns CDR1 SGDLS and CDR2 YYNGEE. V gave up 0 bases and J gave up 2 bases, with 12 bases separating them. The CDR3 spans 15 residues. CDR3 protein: CASSVAVGTAYEQYF. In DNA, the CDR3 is TGTGCCAGCAGCGTAGCGGTAGGAACGGCCTACGAGCAGTACTTC.

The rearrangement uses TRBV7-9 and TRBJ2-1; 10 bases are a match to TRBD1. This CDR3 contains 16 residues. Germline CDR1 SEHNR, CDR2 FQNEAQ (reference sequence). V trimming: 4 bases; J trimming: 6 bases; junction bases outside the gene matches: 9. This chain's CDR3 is CASSSPGTGAFNEQFF. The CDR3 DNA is TGTGCCAGCAGCTCTCCCGGGACAGGGGCCTTCAATGAGCAGTTCTTC.

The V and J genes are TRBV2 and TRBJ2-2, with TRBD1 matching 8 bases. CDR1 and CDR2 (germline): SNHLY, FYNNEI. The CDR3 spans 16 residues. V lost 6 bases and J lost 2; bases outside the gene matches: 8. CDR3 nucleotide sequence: TGTGCCAGCAGCGGGCAGGGACAGGCAAACACCGGGGAGCTGTTTTTT. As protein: CASSGQGQANTGELFF. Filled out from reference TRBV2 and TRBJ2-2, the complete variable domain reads EPEVTQTPSHQVTQMGQEVILRCVPISNHLYFYWYRQILGQKVEFLVSFYNNEISEKSEIFDDQFSVERPDGSNFTLKIRSTKLEDSAMYFCASSGQGQANTGELFFGEGSRLTVL.

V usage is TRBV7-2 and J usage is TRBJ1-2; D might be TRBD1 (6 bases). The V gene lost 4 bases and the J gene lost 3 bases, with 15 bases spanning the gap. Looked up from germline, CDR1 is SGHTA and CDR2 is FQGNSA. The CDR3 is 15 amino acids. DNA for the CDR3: TGTGCCAGCAGCTGGGCCCGACGGGGGCACTATGGCTACACCTTC. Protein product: CASSWARRGHYGYTF.